The T cell receptor beta chain described here comes from a study of CD8 T cells in ankylosing spondylitis (dated by TCRdb to 2017 to 2019). The study in broad terms: T cell receptor beta repertoires were profiled in healthy donors and ankylosing spondylitis patients so that disease-linked TCR variants could be found. Samples of peripheral blood were taken, and for ankylosing spondylitis patients, synovial fluid was collected as well. The whole study cohort included under 140 healthy donors and 20 to 30 ankylosing spondylitis patients. General findings and caveats noted by the study authors: The disease-linked clones were reported to be significantly enriched in matched synovial fluid samples from ankylosing spondylitis patients. The disease-linked clones showed a CD8+ phenotype and occurred at relatively low frequencies in peripheral blood. Some TCR beta motif variants had previously been reported in synovial fluid and blood of reactive arthritis patients, which suggested common disease-initiation mechanisms. A TCR beta motif made up of under ten highly homologous amino acid variants appeared to be characteristic of blood from ankylosing spondylitis patients.

The V and J ends are trimmed by 5 bases and 0 bases, leaving 10 bases between them. CDR1 and CDR2, per the germline V gene (reference sequence), are DFQATT and SNEGSKA. The CDR3, cysteine through phenylalanine, is 14 amino acids long. Just CDR3 DNA is preserved here, 42 bases in frame from base 1. In its sample, this clonotype was seen many times. Its antigen remains undetermined. No quality values exist for individual bases; no much larger clone is one base distant. The listed sequencing device is Illumina HiSeq 2500. TCR beta libraries were prepared by quantitative 5'-RACE with molecular barcodes. The paper's data handling went like this. To identify disease-linked TCR variants, a new computational method was used, one built on a probabilistic model of VDJ rearrangement. The raw public data were reprocessed by TCRdb itself: fastp quality trimming at Q25, MiXCR clonotype calling, in-frame beta chains only. Rows with one shared CDR3 protein collapse into an entry with the most common genes and DNA. The V and J calls, along with clone size, are taken from TCRdb and not from the paper's own processing. The sample contains 200,000 to 250,000 distinct CDR3 sequences, more than 9% of them found a single time. Of the sample, about 19% falls within the top ten clones.

The chain is encoded by TRBV20-1 joined to TRBJ1-4; TRBD1 is perhaps the D gene, given 5 matching bases. Sequencing was carried out using blood, either unsorted or a sorted T cell fraction (not recorded which). This receptor was obtained from a male donor with ankylosing spondylitis or in good health (not recorded which). The DNA sequence reads TGCAGTGCTTCAGGGATTGCAACTAATGAAAAACTGTTTTTT. Its protein is CSASGIATNEKLFF.